This T cell receptor (beta chain) was retrieved from a study of blood T cells in healthy people across ages. Study observations and caveats: Age advanced and TCR beta diversity per million T cells fell, roughly linearly.

This CDR3 contains 11 residues. Looked up from germline, CDR1 is DFQATT and CDR2 is SNEGSKA (reference sequence). Trimming removed 6 bases from V and 7 bases from J, with 12 bases in between. As to this clonotype: The antigen remains undetermined.

A sample-barcoded 5' primer and a J-beta primer mix were used in a second PCR of roughly 7 to 12 cycles. TCRdb re-called the 5' RACE reads with MiXCR, one entry per CDR3 protein. The sample includes roughly 1.4 million distinct CDR3 sequences, roughly 64% seen only once; the top ten take 6.5% to 8.5%. The sequence was obtained from a man younger than 35 in good health. Material: blood. The chain is built from TRBV20-1 and TRBJ1-2, with D maybe TRBD1 (6 bases). This chain's CDR3 is CSARLGAGYTF. The CDR3 DNA reads as TGCAGTGCCAGACTGGGGGCTGGCTACACCTTC.